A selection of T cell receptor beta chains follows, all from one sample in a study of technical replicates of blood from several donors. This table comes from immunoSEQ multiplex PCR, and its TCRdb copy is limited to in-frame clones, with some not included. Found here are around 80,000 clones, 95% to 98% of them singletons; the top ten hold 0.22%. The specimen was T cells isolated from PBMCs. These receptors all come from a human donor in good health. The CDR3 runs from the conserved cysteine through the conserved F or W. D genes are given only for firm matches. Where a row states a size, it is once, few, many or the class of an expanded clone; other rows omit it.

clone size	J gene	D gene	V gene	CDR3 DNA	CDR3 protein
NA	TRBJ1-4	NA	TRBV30	TGTGCCTGGGGCCACGAGGCAGTCCTTAATGAAAAACTGTTTTTT	CAWGHEAVLNEKLFF
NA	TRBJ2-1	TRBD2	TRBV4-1	TGCGCCAGCAGCCAACATCCTAGCGGGTCCTACAACGAGCAGTTCTTC	CASSQHPSGSYNEQFF
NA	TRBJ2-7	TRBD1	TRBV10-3	TGTGCCATCACCAAATCGGACAGGGGGAATGAGCAGTACTTC	CAITKSDRGNEQYF
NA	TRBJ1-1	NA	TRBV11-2	TGTGCCAGCAGCCCGGGTCTTGGATTGAACACTGAAGCTTTCTTT	CASSPGLGLNTEAFF
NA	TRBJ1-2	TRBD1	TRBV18	TGTGCCAGCTCACCCCGACAGGGAGAGTATGGCTACACCTTC	CASSPRQGEYGYTF
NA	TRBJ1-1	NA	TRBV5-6	TGTGCCAGCAGCTTCACCATATTTTCCCAGGGTGGAGCTTTCTTT	CASSFTIFSQGGAFF
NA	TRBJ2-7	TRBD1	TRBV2	TGTGCCAGCAGTGGACAGGGGGAGGCCTACGAGCAGTACTTC	CASSGQGEAYEQYF
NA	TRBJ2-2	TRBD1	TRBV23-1	TGCGCCAGCATCTATAGGGGACAGGGGGTCACCGGGGAGCTGTTTTTT	CASIYRGQGVTGELFF
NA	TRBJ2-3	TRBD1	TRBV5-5	TGTGCCAGCAGCCTCCGGGACAGGGGGCTTCGGCCGCAGTATTTT	CASSLRDRGLRPQYF
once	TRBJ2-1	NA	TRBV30	TGTGCCTGGAGTGATCAGGCTGAGCAGTTCTTC	CAWSDQAEQFF
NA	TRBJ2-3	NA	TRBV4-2	TGTGCCAGCAGCCAAGAGTCACGGGGAGATACGCAGTATTTT	CASSQESRGDTQYF
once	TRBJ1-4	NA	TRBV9	TGTGCCAGCAGCTCTGACAGTAATGAAAAACTGTTTTTT	CASSSDSNEKLFF
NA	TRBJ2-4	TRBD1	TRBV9	TGTGCCAGCAGCGTTCTGAGACAGGGGGTGGGGGCCAAAAACATTCAGTACTTC	CASSVLRQGVGAKNIQYF
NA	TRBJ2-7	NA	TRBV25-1	TGTGCCAGCAGTGAATGGGCGAGGACAGCATACGAGCAGTACTTC	CASSEWARTAYEQYF
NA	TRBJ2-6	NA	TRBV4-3	TGCGCCAGCAGCCAAGTCTTCCGGGCTGGGGCCAACGTCCTGACTTTC	CASSQVFRAGANVLTF
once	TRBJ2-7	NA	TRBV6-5	TGTGCCAGCAGACCTGAAACAGGGCTCATGAACGAGCAGTACTTC	CASRPETGLMNEQYF
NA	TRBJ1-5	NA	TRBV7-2	TGTGCCAGCAGCTTAAGTTGGCAGTTCAATCAGCCCCAGCATTTT	CASSLSWQFNQPQHF
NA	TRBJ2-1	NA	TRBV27	TGTGCCAGCAGCCTAAACAATGAGCAGTTCTTC	CASSLNNEQFF
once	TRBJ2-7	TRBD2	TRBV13	TGTGCCAGCAGCTATAGCGGGAGTAAATCCTACGAGCAGTACTTC	CASSYSGSKSYEQYF
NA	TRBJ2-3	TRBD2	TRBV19	TGTGCCAGTAGTACGGATCGGGAGGGCACAGATACGCAGTATTTT	CASSTDREGTDTQYF
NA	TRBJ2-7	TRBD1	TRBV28	TGTGCCATCGGGACAGGCCTCGAGCAGTACTTC	CAIGTGLEQYF
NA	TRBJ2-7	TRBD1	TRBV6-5	TGTGCCAGCAGTTACTCGATAGGACAGGTCTCCTACGAGCAGTACTTC	CASSYSIGQVSYEQYF
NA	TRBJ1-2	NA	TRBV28	TGTGCCAGCAGTTTCCCAGGGCTGGGGGGCTACACCTTC	CASSFPGLGGYTF
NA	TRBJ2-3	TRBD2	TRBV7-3	TGTGCCAGCAGCCCACTAGCGTTCACCGATACGCAGTATTTT	CASSPLAFTDTQYF
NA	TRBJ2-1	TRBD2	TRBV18	TGTGCCAGCTCACCGGTCCTAGCGGGAGGTGACAATGAGCAGTTCTTC	CASSPVLAGGDNEQFF
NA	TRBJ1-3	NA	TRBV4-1	TGCGCCAGCAGCCAAGGGAGGGGCTATACTGGAAACACCATATATTTT	CASSQGRGYTGNTIYF
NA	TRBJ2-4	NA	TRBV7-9	TGTGCCAGCACCTTCCCACAGGATCTAGCCAAAAACATTCAGTACTTC	CASTFPQDLAKNIQYF
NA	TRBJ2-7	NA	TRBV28	TGTGCCAGCAGTTTACAGGTCCCTAATTACGAGCAGTACTTC	CASSLQVPNYEQYF
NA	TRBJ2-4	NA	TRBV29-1	TGCACCGCAATAGGGGATGGCATTCAGTACTTC	CTAIGDGIQYF
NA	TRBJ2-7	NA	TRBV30	TGTGCCTGGGCGGGTGAGGCCGCGGGAGAGCAGTACTTC	CAWAGEAAGEQYF
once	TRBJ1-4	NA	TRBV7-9	TGTGCCAGCAGCTTATCGTGGAGGCAGGGACTTGCTTTT	CASSLSWRQGLAF
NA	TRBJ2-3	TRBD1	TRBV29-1	TGCAGCGTGCGTCCGGGACAGACAAGCACAGATACGCAGTATTTT	CSVRPGQTSTDTQYF
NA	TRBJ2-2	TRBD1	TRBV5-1	TGCGCCAGCAGCCTACAGGGGGCCACCGGGGAGCTGTTTTTT	CASSLQGATGELFF
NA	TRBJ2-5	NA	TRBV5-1	TGCGCCAGCAGCTTGGTTATAGAGACCCAGTACTTC	CASSLVIETQYF
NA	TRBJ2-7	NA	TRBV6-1	TGTGCCAGCAGTGAAGGGAGGGAGTACGAGCAGTACTTC	CASSEGREYEQYF
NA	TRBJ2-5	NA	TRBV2	TGTGCCAGCAGTGTTCTGGAGGAGACCCAGTACTTC	CASSVLEETQYF
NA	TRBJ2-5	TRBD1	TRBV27	TGTGCCAGCAGTAGGGACAGGGGCGTCGAGACCCAGTACTTC	CASSRDRGVETQYF
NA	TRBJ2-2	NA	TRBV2	TGTGCCAGTATTACAGGGTTAGGGAACACCGGGGAGCTGTTTTTT	CASITGLGNTGELFF
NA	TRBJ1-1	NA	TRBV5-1	TGCGCCAGCAGCTTCACGGGGGATACTGAAGCTTTCTTT	CASSFTGDTEAFF
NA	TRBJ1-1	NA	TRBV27	TGTGCCAGCAGTTTAACAGCGAACACTGAAGCTTTCTTT	CASSLTANTEAFF
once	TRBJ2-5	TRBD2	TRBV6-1	TGTGCCAGCAGGATTAGCGGGATTGAGACCCAGTACTTC	CASRISGIETQYF
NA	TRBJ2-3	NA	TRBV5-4	TGTGCCAGCAGCTTGCAGGCGGGACTCGTCACAGATACGCAGTATTTT	CASSLQAGLVTDTQYF
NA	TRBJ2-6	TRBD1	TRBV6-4	TGTGCCAGCGGGACAGGGGGCTCTGGGGCCAACGTCCTGACTTTC	CASGTGGSGANVLTF
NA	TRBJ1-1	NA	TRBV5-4	TGTGCCAGCAGTTTTACAGGGTCCCTGAACACTGAAGCTTTCTTT	CASSFTGSLNTEAFF
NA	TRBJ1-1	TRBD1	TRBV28	TGTGCCAGCAGCCCGGCCCCGACAGGGGCTGAAGCTTTCTTT	CASSPAPTGAEAFF
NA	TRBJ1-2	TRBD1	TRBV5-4	TGTGCCAGCAGTTTTGACAGGGCCGCTAACTATGGCTACACCTTC	CASSFDRAANYGYTF
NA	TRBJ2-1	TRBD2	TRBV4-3	TGCGCCAGCAGCCCAGGGACTAGCGGAGCTACCTACAATGAGCAGTTCTTC	CASSPGTSGATYNEQFF
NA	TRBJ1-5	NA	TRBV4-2	TGTGCCAGCAGCCAAGATATAGAGGGAAATCAGCCCCAGCATTTT	CASSQDIEGNQPQHF
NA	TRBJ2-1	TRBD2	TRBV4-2	TGTGCCAGCAGCCAAGATCGTAAAAGCGGGAGGTACAATGAGCAGTTCTTC	CASSQDRKSGRYNEQFF
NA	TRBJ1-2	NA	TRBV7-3	TGTGCCAGCAGCTTAACTGCTCGAACACCTGGCTACACCTTC	CASSLTARTPGYTF
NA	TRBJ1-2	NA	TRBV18	TGTGCCAGCTCACCAGGGGGGGCATTGGGCTACACCTTC	CASSPGGALGYTF
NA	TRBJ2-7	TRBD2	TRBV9	TGTGCCAGCAGCCTGACTAGCGGAGCGTCTCACGAGCAGTACTTC	CASSLTSGASHEQYF
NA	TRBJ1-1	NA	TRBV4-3	TGCGCCAGCAGCCAAGATCTTGGAGTTACTGAAGCTTTCTTT	CASSQDLGVTEAFF
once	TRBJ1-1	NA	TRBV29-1	TGCAGCGTTGAAGGCGGGGGGTCAGGCACTGAAGCTTTCTTT	CSVEGGGSGTEAFF
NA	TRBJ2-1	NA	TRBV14	TGTGCCAGCAGCCGATCTTTGAGACTAAACTCCTACAATGAGCAGTTCTTC	CASSRSLRLNSYNEQFF
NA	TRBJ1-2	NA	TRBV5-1	TGCGCCAGCAGCCCGGACTTCTATGGCTACACCTTC	CASSPDFYGYTF
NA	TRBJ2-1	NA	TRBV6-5	TGTGCCAGCAGCTCCTCTCCGGGACATCAATTCTTC	CASSSSPGHQFF
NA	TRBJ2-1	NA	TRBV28	TGTGCCAGCAGTTACCCTAATAGCGATGAGCAGTTCTTC	CASSYPNSDEQFF
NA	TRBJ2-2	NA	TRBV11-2	TGTGCCAGCAGCACTGGACTAAGGGCCGGGGAGCTGTTTTTT	CASSTGLRAGELFF
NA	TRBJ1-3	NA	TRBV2	TGTGCCAGCAGTGACTTAGGAAACACCATATATTTT	CASSDLGNTIYF